This T cell receptor beta chain was retrieved from a study of blood T cell repertoires in COVID-19. Study in general: The United States, Italy and Spain provided the acute and convalescent COVID-19 samples.

With 0 bases clipped from V and 3 bases from J, the junction kept 2 bases outside the gene matches. The germline V gene encodes CDR1 PRHDT and CDR2 FYEKMQ (reference sequence). This CDR3 is built from 15 residues. Authors' processing steps: Reference gene primer amplification gave nucleated cell count estimates. Generated by immunoSEQ multiplex PCR, the TCRdb table keeps only in-frame clones and is missing some. The DNA was the basis for D and trimming; V, J and clone size are from that table. The sample yields hundreds of thousands of clones, roughly 88% seen once. Enrolled during active infection, Seattle patients were then followed longitudinally.

Input material: peripheral blood. This TCR derives from a woman between 25 and 40 years old with COVID-19, enrolled during active disease. The genes are TRBV13 and TRBJ2-3; 8 bases fit TRBD2. The CDR3 sequence is CASSLGASGTDTQYF. CDR3 nucleotides: TGTGCCAGCAGCTTAGGGGCTAGCGGGACAGATACGCAGTATTTT.